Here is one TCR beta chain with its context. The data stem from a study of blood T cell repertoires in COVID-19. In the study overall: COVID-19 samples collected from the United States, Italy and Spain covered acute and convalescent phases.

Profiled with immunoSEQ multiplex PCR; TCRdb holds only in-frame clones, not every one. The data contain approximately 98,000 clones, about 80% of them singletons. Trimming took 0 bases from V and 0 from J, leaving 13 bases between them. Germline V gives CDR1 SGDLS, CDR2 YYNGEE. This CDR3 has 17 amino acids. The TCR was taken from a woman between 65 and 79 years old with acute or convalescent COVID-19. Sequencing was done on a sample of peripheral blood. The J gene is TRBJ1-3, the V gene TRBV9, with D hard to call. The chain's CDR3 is CASSVGGSSSSGNTIYF. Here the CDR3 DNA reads TGTGCCAGCAGCGTAGGAGGCAGTAGTAGCTCTGGAAACACCATATATTTT.